Below, one T cell receptor beta chain is given with its context. What it binds is unknown. The PCR was carried out with 60 Vbeta primers and 13 Jbeta primers. Only in-frame clones appear in the TCRdb table, and some are missing; sequencing was by immunoSEQ multiplex PCR. Among 100,000 to 150,000 clones, over 80% were seen once, and the ten largest hold 15% to 25%. These data come from a study of cytomegalovirus exposure and HLA in healthy donors. Germline assignment: CDR1 SGHTA and CDR2 FQGNSA. Germline trimming cut 0 bases from V and 6 bases from J; bases unmatched to any gene: 7. The CDR3 is made up of 17 amino acids. Study outcomes and limitations: In a later analysis, a genetic analysis reported fewer productive-TCR N-insertions in an Asian-associated ancestry cluster than the cohort average. Among the CMV-associated chains, a few were confirmed in vitro as specific for CMV antigens.

Source material: PBMCs. The chain combines TRBV7-2 with TRBJ1-4; TRBD1 agrees at 10 bases. The sequence derives from a young man in good health and CMV-seropositive. The CDR3: CASSLAGGTGVDEKLFF. The CDR3 DNA follows: TGTGCCAGCAGCTTAGCAGGGGGGACAGGGGTAGATGAAAAACTGTTTTTT. Full variable domain (outside the CDR3, taken from reference TRBV7-2 and TRBJ1-4): GAGVSQSPSNKVTEKGKDVELRCDPISGHTALYWYRQSLGQGLEFLIYFQGNSAPDKSGLPSDRFSAERTGGSVSTLTIQRTQQEDSAVYLCASSLAGGTGVDEKLFFGSGTQLSVL.